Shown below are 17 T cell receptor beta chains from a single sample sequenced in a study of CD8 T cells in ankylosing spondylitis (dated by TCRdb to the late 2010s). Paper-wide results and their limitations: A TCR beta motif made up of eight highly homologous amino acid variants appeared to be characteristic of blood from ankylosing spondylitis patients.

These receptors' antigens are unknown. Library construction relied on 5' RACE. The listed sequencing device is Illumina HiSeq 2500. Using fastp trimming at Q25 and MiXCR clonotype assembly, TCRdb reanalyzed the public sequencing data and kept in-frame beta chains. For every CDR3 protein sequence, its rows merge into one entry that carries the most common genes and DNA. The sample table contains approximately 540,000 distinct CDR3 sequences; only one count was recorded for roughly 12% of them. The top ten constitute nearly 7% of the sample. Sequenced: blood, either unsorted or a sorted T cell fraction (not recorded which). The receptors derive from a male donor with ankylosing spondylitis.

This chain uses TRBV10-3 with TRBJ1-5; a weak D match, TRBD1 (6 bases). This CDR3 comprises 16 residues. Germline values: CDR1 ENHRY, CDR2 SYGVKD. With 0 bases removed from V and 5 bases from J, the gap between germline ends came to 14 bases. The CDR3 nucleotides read TGTGCCATCAGTGAGTCCAGGGGAGGGGGTTATCAGCCCCAGCATTTT. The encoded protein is CAISESRGGGYQPQHF.

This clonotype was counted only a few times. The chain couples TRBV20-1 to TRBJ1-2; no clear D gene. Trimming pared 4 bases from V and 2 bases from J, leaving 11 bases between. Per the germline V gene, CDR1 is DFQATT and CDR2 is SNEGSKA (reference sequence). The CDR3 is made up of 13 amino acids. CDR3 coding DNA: TGCAGTGCTACCGAGGGATACAACTATGGCTACACCTTC. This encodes CSATEGYNYGYTF.

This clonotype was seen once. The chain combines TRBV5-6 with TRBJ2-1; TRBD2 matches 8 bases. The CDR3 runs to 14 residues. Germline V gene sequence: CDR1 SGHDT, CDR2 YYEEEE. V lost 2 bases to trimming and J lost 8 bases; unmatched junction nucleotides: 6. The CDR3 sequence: CASSLSSGSHEQFF. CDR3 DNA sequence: TGTGCCAGCAGCTTATCCAGCGGGAGCCATGAGCAGTTCTTC.

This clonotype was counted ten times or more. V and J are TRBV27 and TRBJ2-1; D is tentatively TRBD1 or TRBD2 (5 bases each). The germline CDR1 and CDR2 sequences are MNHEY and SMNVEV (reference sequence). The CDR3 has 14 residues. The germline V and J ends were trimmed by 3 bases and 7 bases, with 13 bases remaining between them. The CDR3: CASSFPGRRNEQFF. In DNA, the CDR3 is TGTGCCAGCAGTTTCCCAGGGAGAAGAAATGAGCAGTTCTTC.

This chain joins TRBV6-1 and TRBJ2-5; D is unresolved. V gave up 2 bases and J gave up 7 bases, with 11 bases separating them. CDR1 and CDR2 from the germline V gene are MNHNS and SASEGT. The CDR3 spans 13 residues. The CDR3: CASSELNSWTQYF. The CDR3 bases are TGTGCCAGCAGTGAACTTAACAGTTGGACCCAGTACTTC.

CDR3 region: CASRWSGNTEAFF. CDR3 nucleotides: TGCGCCAGCAGATGGTCAGGGAACACTGAAGCTTTCTTT. The V call is TRBV5-1, the J call TRBJ1-1; D gene ambiguous. CDR1 and CDR2 (germline): SGHRS, YFSETQ. This CDR3 has 13 residues. The V and J ends lost 5 bases and 1 base respectively, with 9 bases between them.

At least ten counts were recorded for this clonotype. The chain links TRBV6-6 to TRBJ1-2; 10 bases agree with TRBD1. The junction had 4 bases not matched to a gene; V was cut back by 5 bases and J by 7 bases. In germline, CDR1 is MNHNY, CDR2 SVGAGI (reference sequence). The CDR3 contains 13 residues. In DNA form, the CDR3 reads TGTGCCAGCAGTGCGACAGGGGGCGTTGGCTACACCTTC. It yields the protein CASSATGGVGYTF.

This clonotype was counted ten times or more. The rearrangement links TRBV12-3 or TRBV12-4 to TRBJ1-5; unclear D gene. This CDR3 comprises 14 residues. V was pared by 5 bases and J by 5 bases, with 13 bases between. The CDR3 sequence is CASSLRQLDQPQHF. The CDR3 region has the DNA TGTGCCAGCAGTCTCCGACAACTCGATCAGCCCCAGCATTTT.

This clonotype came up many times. This chain's CDR3 is CASSSDRGKYNEQFF. Here the CDR3 DNA reads TGTGCCAGCAGTTCTGACAGGGGGAAATACAATGAGCAGTTCTTC. The genes are TRBV7-2 and TRBJ2-1; 9 bases are a match to TRBD1. The CDR3 is made up of 15 amino acids. Germline V gene sequence: CDR1 SGHTA, CDR2 FQGNSA. With V trimmed by 6 bases and J by 4 bases, 7 bases remained unmatched.

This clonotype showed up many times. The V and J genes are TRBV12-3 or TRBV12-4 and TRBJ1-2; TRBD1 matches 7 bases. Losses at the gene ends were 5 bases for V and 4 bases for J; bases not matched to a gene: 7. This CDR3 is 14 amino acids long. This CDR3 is CASSMGQNSYGYTF. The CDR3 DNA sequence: TGTGCCAGCAGTATGGGACAGAACTCCTATGGCTACACCTTC.

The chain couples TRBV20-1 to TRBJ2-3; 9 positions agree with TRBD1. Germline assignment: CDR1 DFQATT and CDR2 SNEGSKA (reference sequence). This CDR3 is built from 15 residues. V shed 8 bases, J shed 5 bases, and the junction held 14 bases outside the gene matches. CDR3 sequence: CSSNPGTGKIDTQYF. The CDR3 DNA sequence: TGCAGTTCCAATCCCGGGACAGGGAAAATAGATACGCAGTATTTT.

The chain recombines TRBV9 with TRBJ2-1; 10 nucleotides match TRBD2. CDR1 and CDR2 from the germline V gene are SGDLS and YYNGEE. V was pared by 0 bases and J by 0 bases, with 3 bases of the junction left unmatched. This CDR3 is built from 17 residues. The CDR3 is CASSVGIAGGSYNEQFF. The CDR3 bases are TGTGCCAGCAGCGTAGGTATAGCGGGGGGCTCCTACAATGAGCAGTTCTTC.

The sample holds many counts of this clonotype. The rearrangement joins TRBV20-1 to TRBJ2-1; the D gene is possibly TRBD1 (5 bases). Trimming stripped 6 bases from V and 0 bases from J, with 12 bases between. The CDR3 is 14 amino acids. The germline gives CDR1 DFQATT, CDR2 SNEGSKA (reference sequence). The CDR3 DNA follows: TGCAGTGCCCCGAGGCAGGGCTCCTACAATGAGCAGTTCTTC. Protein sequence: CSAPRQGSYNEQFF.

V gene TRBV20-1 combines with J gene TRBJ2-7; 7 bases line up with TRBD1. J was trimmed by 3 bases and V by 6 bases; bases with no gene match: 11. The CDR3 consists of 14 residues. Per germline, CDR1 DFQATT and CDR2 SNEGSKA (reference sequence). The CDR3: CSASAGTVYYEQYF. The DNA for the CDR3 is TGCAGTGCCTCCGCCGGGACAGTTTACTACGAGCAGTACTTC.

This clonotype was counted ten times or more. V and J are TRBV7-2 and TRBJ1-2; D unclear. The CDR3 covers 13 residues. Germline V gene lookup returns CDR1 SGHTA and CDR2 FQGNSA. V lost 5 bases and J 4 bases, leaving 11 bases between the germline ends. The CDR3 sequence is CASSPVIFYGYTF. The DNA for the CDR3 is TGTGCCAGCAGCCCCGTAATCTTCTATGGCTACACCTTC.

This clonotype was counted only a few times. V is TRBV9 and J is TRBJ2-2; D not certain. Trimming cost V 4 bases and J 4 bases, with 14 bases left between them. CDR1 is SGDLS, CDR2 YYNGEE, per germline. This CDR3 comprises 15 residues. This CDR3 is CASSLRSQSTGELFF. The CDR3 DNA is TGTGCCAGCAGCCTAAGGAGCCAGAGCACCGGGGAGCTGTTTTTT.

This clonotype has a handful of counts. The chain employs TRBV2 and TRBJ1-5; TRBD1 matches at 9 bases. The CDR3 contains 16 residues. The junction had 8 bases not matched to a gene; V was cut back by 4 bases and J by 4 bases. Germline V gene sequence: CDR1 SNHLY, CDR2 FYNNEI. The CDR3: CASSGPGTGRNQPQHF. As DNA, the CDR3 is TGTGCCAGCAGTGGACCGGGGACAGGGCGGAATCAGCCCCAGCATTTT.